This entry concerns a single T cell receptor (beta chain). Ten or more counts support this clonotype. Its antigen is unknown. The record has no base qualities; no much larger clone is one base away. The sample originates from a study of T cells in Graves' hyperthyroidism and ophthalmopathy (dated by TCRdb to the late 2010s). Study-level background: Peripheral blood was collected at initial diagnosis, before any treatment. Prospective prediction of ophthalmopathy was tested in an independent validation cohort of approximately 19 hyperthyroidism patients and 15 to 17 patients who later progressed to ophthalmopathy. Following sampling, methimazole starting at 30 mg daily was given to hyperthyroidism patients, and high-dose intravenous methylprednisolone was given to ophthalmopathy patients. The approximately 100 discovery patients were divided at random into training and test sets in a 7:3 ratio. To identify TCR V-J signatures that set the groups apart, the researchers used a discovery cohort of 90 to 100 patients, made up of around 42 with Graves' ophthalmopathy and some 56 with stable Graves' hyperthyroidism. The paper reports TCR Vbeta CDR3 sequencing of approximately 130 peripheral blood samples: around 45 ophthalmopathy, under 80 hyperthyroidism and some 17 progressor patients. In several Graves' hyperthyroidism patients, the study also compared T-cell repertoires from thyroid tissue with T-cell repertoires from blood.

Amplification of TCR beta CDR3 regions was carried out from RNA transcripts. For the first round of RT-PCR on the TCR CDR3, the HTBI primer set was used together with the Qiagen OneStep RT-PCR kit. Libraries were constructed in a second round of multiplex PCR, after which size selection and purification were carried out. The libraries were sequenced on an Illumina HiSeq2000 using paired-end 100 bp reads. The study's processing was this. SOAPnuke was used to process the raw data, throwing out any read that contained adapters or uncalled bases, had a mean Phred below 15, or lacked an exact constant-primer or identifier match. COPE v1.2.5 was used to merge the high-quality paired reads, and each unique nucleotide sequence was defined as a clonotype. Clonotypes were aligned to IMGT TRBV, TRBD and TRBJ reference segments using MiTCR v1.1. The analysis included only V-J combinations with a frequency above 0.0001, which together covered 99% to 99.2% of the repertoires. The TCS score was defined as the ratio of F50 (clonal expansion) to E x V (chaos), calculated using BLOSUM62-based TCRdist between CDR3 peptides within each V-J. Welch's t-statistics and random forest reduced 514 V-J features to 13, which were used in a naive Bayes classifier (R e1071). TCRdb ran its own pipeline on the public reads, namely fastp trimming at Q25 and MiXCR clone calling, and kept in-frame beta chains. Merged by CDR3 protein, the rows form single entries marked with the most common genes and DNA. TCRdb's processing, not the authors', yielded these V and J calls. This sample is represented by around 300,000 distinct CDR3 sequences; less than 30% of them were singletons. About 30% of the sample is taken by the ten largest.

Here is what the overall study found, with its caveats: Sample size was not statistically predetermined, and investigators were not blinded to group allocation. Blood samples also contained most of the expanded thyroid clonotypes (frequency above 0.001), which suggests that blood repertoires may reflect thyroid immune responses. In validation, the model predicted progression to ophthalmopathy with around 71% sensitivity and roughly 72% specificity, a median of about six months before onset. A model built on a 13 V-J signature distinguished ophthalmopathy from stable hyperthyroidism, reaching approximately 89% sensitivity and approximately 81% specificity in cross-validation and 80%/75% in testing.

Hyperthyroidism patients were newly diagnosed, had a disease duration of under 2 months, and were aged 18 to 65 years. Exclusion was applied to patients with uncontrolled infections, other autoimmune diseases, pregnancy or lactation. Diagnoses relied on clinical symptoms, serum thyroxine and TRAb, thyroid ultrasound and orbital computed tomography. Blood from progressor patients was drawn when they were first diagnosed with hyperthyroidism, before any ophthalmopathy symptoms appeared. Ficoll-Paque density gradient centrifugation was used to isolate PBMCs from 8.5 to 10 ml of fresh peripheral blood. Patients classed as progressors first received a Graves' hyperthyroidism diagnosis and then went on to develop ophthalmopathy during follow-up. Total RNA was extracted using Trizol reagent, and RNA quality was assessed on an Agilent 2100 Bioanalyzer. The V end gives up 0 bases and the J end 5 bases, leaving 6 bases in the junction not matched to a gene. CDR1 and CDR2 (SGDLS, YYNGEE) derive from the germline V gene. Taken from cysteine to phenylalanine, the CDR3 has 16 residues. Of all the DNA, just the CDR3 is kept, 48 bases in frame from base 1.

The V gene is TRBV9 and the J gene is TRBJ2-2, with 8 bases aligning to TRBD2. The clonotype originates from a man aged 40-50 years with Graves' hyperthyroidism that later progressed to Graves' ophthalmopathy. Sequenced sample: blood. The CDR3 is CASSVDREGRTGELFF. DNA sequence: TGTGCCAGCAGCGTAGACCGGGAGGGCCGTACCGGGGAGCTGTTTTTT.